This T cell receptor beta chain is from a study of cytomegalovirus exposure and HLA in healthy donors (dated by TCRdb to about 2017). At the level of the whole study: According to an earlier analysis of a few hundred of the donors, 150 million to 200 million T cells yielded roughly 110 million unique TCR beta sequences and 276 Gb of sequence data. An early release covering 550 to 650 HLA-typed donors comprised roughly 300 gigabases of sequencing data and tens of millions of unique TCR sequences. Of the 300 to 500 genotyped donors, approximately 81% were placed in the genetic ancestry cluster associated with self-reported Caucasian donors. The study aimed to test whether signatures of past pathogen exposure could be identified by cataloging public T cell receptors. The study profiled the T cell repertoires of 550 to 700 subjects by immunosequencing and related them to cytomegalovirus serostatus. A separate validation cohort of 100 to 150 different subjects was used in addition to the 666-subject first cohort. To predict cytomegalovirus infection status, the study brought together high-throughput TCR immunosequencing, statistical association of individual TCRs with disease status, and machine learning. A later analysis re-analyzed previously published TCR beta repertoires from about 730 donors and added high-resolution HLA genotyping to study TCR occurrence patterns. The later analysis used no new phenotypic data to find candidate immune exposures, relying instead on TCR beta sequences and their occurrence across donors. To decide whether each TCR beta V gene segment behaved as functional or pseudogenic, an earlier analysis of some 540 of the donors relied on high-throughput TCR beta sequencing. Donor age, sex, ethnicity and CMV serostatus were collected together with the repertoire data. Genome-wide SNP genotypes for about three fifths of the roughly 670 donors were used in a later genetic analysis, which treated that subset as a discovery cohort. All discovery cohort repertoires had been generated on a single sequencing platform. HLA typing covered class I and class II loci at four-digit resolution. The number of typed donors differed by locus: roughly 620-630 for A, B, C, DRB1 and DQB1; 500 to 550 for DQA1; 606 for DPA1; and 450 to 480 for DPB1. Roughly 5 DR-DQ haplotypes were handled as single units for association and clustering, since linkage in the cohort was strong. Among around 400 genotyped donors of the cohort, an average of roughly 240,000 unique TCR beta nucleotide sequences were sequenced per donor, roughly 20% of them non-productive. Points the paper makes about the study in general: Most CMV-associated TCR beta chains appeared to be HLA-restricted in a later analysis, and the HLA associations seemed to be driven largely by CMV exposure. Assigning TCR associations to individual alleles was difficult when HLA alleles, especially DR and DQ, strongly co-occurred. Correlated functional status among segregating V segments might reflect linkage disequilibrium, but an unknown experimental factor could not be ruled out. Compared with the approximately 600-donor mean, donors in an Asian-associated ancestry cluster had fewer N-insertions in productive TCRs, according to a later genetic analysis. In the study, about 150 TCR beta chains were listed as associated with cytomegalovirus. The cohort was sequenced for TCR beta chains only, and without alpha or paired-chain data the features that could be detected were limited. According to a later analysis, TCR association rates differed among HLA loci, with DRB1 alleles showing the most associated TCRs and HLA-C alleles showing the fewest. In a later analysis, HLA-associated TCR beta chains showed more clonal expansion and lower generation probabilities than non-associated chains that were equally common. In vitro tests confirmed that three of the cytomegalovirus-associated TCR beta chains recognize cytomegalovirus antigens. CMV serostatus was the only immune exposure information available for the cohort. The classifier was reported to diagnose cytomegalovirus status with high specificity and sensitivity in both the original and validation cohorts. In an earlier analysis of 587 of the donors, most TCR beta V segments appeared in productive rearrangements about 87% or about 30% of the time, broadly matching IMGT annotations. In a later analysis, some 17,000 TCR beta sequences were associated with specific HLA alleles at a false discovery rate of 0.05. Because HLA typing was missing for some donors at each locus, association tests included only the typed subset. The earlier analysis of 450 to 700 of the donors excluded 15 to 20 rarely observed V segments, including chromosome 9 orphons, because counts were too low. Roughly uniform sequencing depth across donors was assumed in presence/absence analyses, although this assumption may not hold. Across donors, most TCR sequences were observed very rarely, whereas some public TCRs were present in many individuals. A cluster of highly shared sequence variants was judged likely to represent a technical artifact of the sequencing pipeline. Several of the top co-occurrence clusters appeared to be linked to parvovirus B19, influenza, CMV and Epstein-Barr virus, according to a later analysis. A further reported finding was that TCR beta sequences accurately predicted the HLA-A and HLA-B alleles for most subjects in the first cohort. It was suggested by the authors that the approach could potentially be generalized to other disease states and immunological phenotypes. A later genetic analysis associated a missense DCLRE1C variant with V-gene and J-gene trimming of TCR beta chains, and an independent cohort replicated the association.

The cohort comprised several hundred healthy bone marrow donors. At the time of sampling, all cohort members were nominally healthy, though unrecorded immune exposures were likely present. The donor tested CMV seropositive, placing the donor among the 310 or so seropositive members of the cohort. Each donor provided a peripheral blood sample, and peripheral blood mononuclear cells were used for TCR beta sequencing. Genomic DNA was extracted from the blood cell samples with the Qiagen DNeasy Blood Extraction Kit. As concerns this clone: Its cognate antigen has yet to be identified. The sample holds no much larger clone one base away, and base qualities are not on file.

The library relied on the immunoSEQ multiplex PCR assay. For the multiplex PCR, a mixture combining 60 forward primers for TCR Vbeta segments and 13 reverse primers for TCR Jbeta segments was used. The CDR3 region of rearranged TCR beta genes was amplified from genomic DNA by a multiplex PCR assay. On the Illumina HiSeq System, the amplified TCR beta libraries were sequenced as 87-base-pair reads. The original pipeline was this. A later analysis counted around 72 million unique TCR beta chains across the 666 repertoires, and about 10 million of these chains were shared by at least two donors. A nearest-neighbor algorithm error-corrected the raw reads and collapsed the reads into unique sequences, merging closely related sequences to remove PCR and sequencing errors. V, D and J gene segments were assigned by aligning CDR3 sequences to IMGT reference sequences. For a sequence to be retained, a match of at least six nucleotides to both a V gene segment and a J gene segment was required. A rearrangement was called productive if the CDR3 had no stop codons and remained in frame with V and J, and every other rearrangement was called non-productive. CDR3 was defined by IMGT convention, running from the second conserved V-encoded cysteine to the conserved J-encoded phenylalanine. The earlier analysis of about 560 of the donors excluded any sequence lacking an unambiguous match to a single V gene segment. In an earlier analysis of some 590 of the donors, V segments were called functional above 56.7% productive rearrangements and were called segregating when the between-donor standard deviation exceeded 5%. A statistical classification framework was built for diagnosing cytomegalovirus status from the catalog of TCR beta chain sequences. In a later analysis, TCR nucleotide sequences were compared against IMGT/GENE-DB human TR gene sequences so that V and J genes could be assigned. Using the TCRdist pipeline, a later analysis assigned CDR3 sequences along with most-parsimonious VDJ recombination scenarios. In a later analysis, each TCR beta chain was defined by its CDR3 amino acid sequence together with its V-gene family, and reads without a unique V-gene family were excluded. As a way to deal with suspected cross-contamination and a sequencing artifact, a later analysis dropped approximately 570 nucleotide sequences that were highly shared and had low generation probability. For each public chain, a later analysis derived a clonal expansion index from normalized ranks of inferred template counts within each repertoire. A later analysis computed generation probabilities with a VDJ recombination model fitted to out-of-frame rearrangements, and checked the results against IGoR. In a later analysis, TCR-TCR, TCR-HLA and TCR-CMV co-occurrence was scored with hypergeometric tests, and a repertoire-size bias correction was applied to TCR pairs. A later analysis estimated false discovery rates by permuting HLA or CMV assignments 20 times. A later analysis grouped co-occurring TCRs with DBSCAN, adding TCRdist sequence similarity when clustering within HLA-allele-positive subsets. For co-occurrence clustering, repertoires with fewer than 30,000 or more than 120,000 public chains were excluded, along with roughly 5 repertoires with anomalous nucleotide sharing. In its TCRdb copy, this immuneACCESS table keeps in-frame sequences only and misses some clones. Where compared with another copy, unresolved V genes explain less than half of these, and the others have no known cause. V and J calls and clone size are those listed in that table; D and trimming were worked out from the DNA. In all, the sample holds 150,000 to 200,000 clones, and around four fifths of those were seen once. The ten largest account for roughly 10% of the sample.

Sequencing used PBMCs. This clonotype originated in a man younger than 35 in good health and CMV-seropositive.

The CDR3 has the sequence CASSLEGVQTSNYGYTF. The DNA sequence is given as TGTGCCAGCAGCTTGGAGGGGGTACAGACCTCTAACTATGGCTACACCTTC. The chain couples TRBV5-5 to TRBJ1-2, and perhaps TRBD1 as D gene, on 6 matching bases. Inclusive of the bounding cysteine and phenylalanine, the CDR3 is 17 residues long. Only CDR3 DNA remains: 51 bases, in frame from the first base. V was cut back by 0 bases and J by 0 bases, leaving a gap of 15 bases between them. Looking up the germline V gene (reference sequence) yields CDR1 SGHKS and CDR2 YYEKEE.